This TCR beta chain stems from a study of T cell repertoires in cytomegalovirus infection. Study in general: TCR beta signatures that were public indicated CMV infection and matching HLA type. Findings and caveats of the study: Cumulative public TCR beta family frequency identified CMV carriers with the relevant HLA. Ex vivo, HLA-C-restricted CMV-specific TCR beta clonotypes prevailed over the rest of the response.

Details on this clonotype: Its antigen remains unknown.

TCRdb reprocessed the reads with MiXCR, giving one entry per CDR3 protein. The sample comprises under 850,000 distinct CDR3 sequences, 35% to 45% of which are singletons, and around 2.6% rests with the top ten. The sequencing sample was made of PBMCs. This sequence originates from a human donor in good health (CMV status not recorded). Some clones in this sample may be carry-over from other donors' samples.

The CDR3 is CASRKHVGGIPVGEQFF. The CDR3 DNA reads as TGTGCCAGCAGAAAGCATGTGGGGGGGATTCCTGTGGGTGAGCAGTTCTTC. The chain joins TRBV28 to TRBJ2-1; 7 positions agree with TRBD2. J was trimmed by 9 bases and V by 6 bases; bases with no gene match: 20. The length of the CDR3 is 17 residues. The germline gives CDR1 MDHEN, CDR2 SYDVKM.